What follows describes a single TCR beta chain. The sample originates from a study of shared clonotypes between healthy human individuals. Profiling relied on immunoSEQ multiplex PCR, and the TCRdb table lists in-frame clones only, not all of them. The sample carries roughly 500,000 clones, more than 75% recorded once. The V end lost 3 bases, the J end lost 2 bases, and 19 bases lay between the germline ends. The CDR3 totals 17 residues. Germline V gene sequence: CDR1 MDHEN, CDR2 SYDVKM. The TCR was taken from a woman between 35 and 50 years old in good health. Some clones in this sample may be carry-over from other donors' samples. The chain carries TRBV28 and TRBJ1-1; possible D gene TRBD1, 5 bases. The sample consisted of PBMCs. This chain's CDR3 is CASSFGALLTVNTEAFF. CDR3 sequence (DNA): TGTGCCAGCAGTTTCGGGGCCTTGTTGACAGTCAACACTGAAGCTTTCTTT.